This record covers a single TCR beta chain. The CDR3 runs 14 residues. Unmatched junction bases numbered 11, after V lost 6 bases and J lost 9 bases. CDR1 and CDR2 (germline): ENHRY, SYGVKD. The data stem from a study of blood T cell repertoires in COVID-19. Study as a whole: Material from acute and convalescent COVID-19 was sourced from the United States, Italy and Spain. PBMCs, B-cell-depleted T cells, or T cells were the source of the cDNA or gDNA that made up the material.

Original processing notes: Reference gene primers were amplified, and this amplification served to estimate nucleated cell counts. The protocol was immunoSEQ multiplex PCR, while the TCRdb copy is restricted to in-frame clones and leaves out a portion. The V and J calls and clone size come from that table; D and trimming were worked out from the DNA. The table shows roughly 8,000 clones, with about 82% occurring only once. The sequenced sample was peripheral blood. V is TRBV10-3 and J is TRBJ2-5, with TRBD1 identical over 9 bases. This clonotype originated in a woman aged 55-69 years with active COVID-19. The CDR3 spells CAIRGTGSSEAQYF. The CDR3 DNA sequence: TGTGCCATCAGAGGGACAGGGTCTTCGGAGGCCCAGTACTTC.